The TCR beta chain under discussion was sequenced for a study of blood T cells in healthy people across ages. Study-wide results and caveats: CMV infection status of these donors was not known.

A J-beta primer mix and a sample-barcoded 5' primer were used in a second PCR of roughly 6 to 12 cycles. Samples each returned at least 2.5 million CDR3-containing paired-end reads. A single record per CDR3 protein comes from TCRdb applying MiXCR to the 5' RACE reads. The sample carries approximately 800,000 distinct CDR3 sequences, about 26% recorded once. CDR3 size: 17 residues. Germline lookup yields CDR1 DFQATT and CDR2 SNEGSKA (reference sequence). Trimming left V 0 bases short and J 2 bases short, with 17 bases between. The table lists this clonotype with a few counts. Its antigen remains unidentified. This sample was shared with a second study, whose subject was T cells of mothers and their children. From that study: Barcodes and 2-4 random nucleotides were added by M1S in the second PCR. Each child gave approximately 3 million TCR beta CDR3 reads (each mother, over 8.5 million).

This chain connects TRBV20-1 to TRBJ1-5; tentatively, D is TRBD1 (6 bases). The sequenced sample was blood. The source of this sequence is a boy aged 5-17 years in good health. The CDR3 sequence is CSARDMVGGVGNQPQHF. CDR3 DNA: TGCAGTGCTAGAGATATGGTGGGGGGCGTCGGCAATCAGCCCCAGCATTTT.